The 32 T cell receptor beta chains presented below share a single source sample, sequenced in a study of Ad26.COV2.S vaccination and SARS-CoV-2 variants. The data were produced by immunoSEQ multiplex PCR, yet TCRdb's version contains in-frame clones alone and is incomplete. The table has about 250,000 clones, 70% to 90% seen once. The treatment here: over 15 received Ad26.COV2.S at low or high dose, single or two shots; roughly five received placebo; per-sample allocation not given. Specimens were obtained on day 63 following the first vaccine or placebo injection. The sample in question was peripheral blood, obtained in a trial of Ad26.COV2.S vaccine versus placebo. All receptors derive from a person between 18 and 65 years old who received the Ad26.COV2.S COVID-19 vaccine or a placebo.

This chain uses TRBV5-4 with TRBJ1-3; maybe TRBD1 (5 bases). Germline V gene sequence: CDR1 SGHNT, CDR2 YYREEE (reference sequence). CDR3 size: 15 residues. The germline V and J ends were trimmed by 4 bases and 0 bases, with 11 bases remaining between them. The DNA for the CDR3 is TGTGCCAGCAGCCCCCACGACAGCTCTGGAAACACCATATATTTT. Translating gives CASSPHDSSGNTIYF.

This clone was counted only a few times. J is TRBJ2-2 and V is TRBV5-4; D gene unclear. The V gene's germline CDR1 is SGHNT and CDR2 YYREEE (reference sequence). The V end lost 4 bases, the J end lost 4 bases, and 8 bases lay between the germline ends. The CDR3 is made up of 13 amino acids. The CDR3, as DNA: TGTGCCAGCAGCGGGGATTTCACCGGGGAGCTGTTTTTT. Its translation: CASSGDFTGELFF.

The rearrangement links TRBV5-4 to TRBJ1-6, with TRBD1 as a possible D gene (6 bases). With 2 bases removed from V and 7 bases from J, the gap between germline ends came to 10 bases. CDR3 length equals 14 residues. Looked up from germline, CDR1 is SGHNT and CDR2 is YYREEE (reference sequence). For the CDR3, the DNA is TGTGCCAGCAGCTTCTATAGGGGGAATTCACCCCTCCACTTT. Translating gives CASSFYRGNSPLHF.

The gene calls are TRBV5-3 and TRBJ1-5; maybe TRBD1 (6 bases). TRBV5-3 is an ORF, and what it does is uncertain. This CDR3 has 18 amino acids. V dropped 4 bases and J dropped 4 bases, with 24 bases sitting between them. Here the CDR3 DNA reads TGTGCCAGAAGCCCCGGGGGGGCAGAAGGTAAGAGGAATCAGCCCCAGCATTTT. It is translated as CARSPGGAEGKRNQPQHF.

The CDR3, as DNA: TGTGCCAGCAGCAAACTTCCAGGGCAGGTAGGATACACCTTC. This sequence encodes CASSKLPGQVGYTF. V gene TRBV21-1 combines with J gene TRBJ1-2; the table's D gene call, TRBD1, was not cross checked with the DNA. TRBV21-1 is given as a pseudogene. This CDR3 is built from 14 residues.

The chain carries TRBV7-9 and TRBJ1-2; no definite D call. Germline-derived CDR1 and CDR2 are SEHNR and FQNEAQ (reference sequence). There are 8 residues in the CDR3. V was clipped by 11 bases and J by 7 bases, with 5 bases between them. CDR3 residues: CAAGGYTF. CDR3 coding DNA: TGTGCCGCGGGTGGCTACACCTTC. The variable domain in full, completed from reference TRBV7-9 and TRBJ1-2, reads DTGVSQNPRHKITKRGQNVTFRCDPISEHNRLYWYRQTLGQGPEFLTYFQNEAQLEKSRLLSDRFSAERPKGSFSTLEIQRTEQGDSAMYLCAAGGYTFGSGTRLTVV.

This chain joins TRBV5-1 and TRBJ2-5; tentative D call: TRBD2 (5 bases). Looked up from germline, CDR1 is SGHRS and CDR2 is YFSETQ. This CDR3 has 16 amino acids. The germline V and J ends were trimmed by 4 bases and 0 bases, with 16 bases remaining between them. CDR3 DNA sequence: TGCGCCAGCAGCCCTGGCTCTCTAGCCCACCAAGAGACCCAGTACTTC. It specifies CASSPGSLAHQETQYF.

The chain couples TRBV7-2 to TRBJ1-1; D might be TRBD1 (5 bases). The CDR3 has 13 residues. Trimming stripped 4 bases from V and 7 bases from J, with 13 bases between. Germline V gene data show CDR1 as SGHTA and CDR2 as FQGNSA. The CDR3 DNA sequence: TGTGCCAGCAGCTCGTGGGACGGGGGTGAAGCTTTCTTT. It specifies CASSSWDGGEAFF.

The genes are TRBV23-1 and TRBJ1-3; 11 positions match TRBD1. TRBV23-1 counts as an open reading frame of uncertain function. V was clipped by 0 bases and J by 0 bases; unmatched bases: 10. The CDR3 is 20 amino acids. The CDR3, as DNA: TGCGCCAGCAGTCAATCGGGGAGCAGGACAGGGGGCCCCTCTGGAAACACCATATATTTT. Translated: CASSQSGSRTGGPSGNTIYF.

DNA of the CDR3: TGTGCCACCAGTGATGTCCGGGGAACCGGGGAGCTGTTTTTT. This codes for CATSDVRGTGELFF. This chain links TRBV24-1 with TRBJ2-2; possibly TRBD2 for D (5 bases). V lost 3 bases to trimming and J lost 5 bases, with 9 bases between them. Germline CDR1 KGHDR, CDR2 SFDVKD. This CDR3 has 14 residues.

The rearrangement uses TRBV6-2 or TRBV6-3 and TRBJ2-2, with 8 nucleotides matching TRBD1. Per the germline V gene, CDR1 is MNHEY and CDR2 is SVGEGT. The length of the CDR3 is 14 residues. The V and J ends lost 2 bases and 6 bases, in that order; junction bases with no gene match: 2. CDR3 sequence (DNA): TGTGCCAGCAGTTACCGGACAGGGCCCGGGGAGCTGTTTTTT. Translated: CASSYRTGPGELFF.

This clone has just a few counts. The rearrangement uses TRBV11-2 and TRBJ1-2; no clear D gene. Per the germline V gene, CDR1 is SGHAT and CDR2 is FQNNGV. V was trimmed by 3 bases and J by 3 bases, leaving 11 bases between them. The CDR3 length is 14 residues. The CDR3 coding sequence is TGTGCCAGCAGCTTTCTACGGACGCACTATGGCTACACCTTC. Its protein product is CASSFLRTHYGYTF. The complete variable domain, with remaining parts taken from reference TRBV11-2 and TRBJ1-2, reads EAGVAQSPRYKIIEKRQSVAFWCNPISGHATLYWYQQILGQGPKLLIQFQNNGVVDDSQLPKDRFSAERLKGVDSTLKIQPAKLEDSAVYLCASSFLRTHYGYTFGSGTRLTVV.

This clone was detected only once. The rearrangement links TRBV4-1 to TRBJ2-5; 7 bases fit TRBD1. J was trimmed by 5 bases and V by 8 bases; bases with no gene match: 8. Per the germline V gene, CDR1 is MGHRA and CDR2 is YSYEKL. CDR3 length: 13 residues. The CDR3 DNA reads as TGCGCCAGCCGCCCTACAGGGGTGGAGACCCAGTACTTC. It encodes CASRPTGVETQYF.

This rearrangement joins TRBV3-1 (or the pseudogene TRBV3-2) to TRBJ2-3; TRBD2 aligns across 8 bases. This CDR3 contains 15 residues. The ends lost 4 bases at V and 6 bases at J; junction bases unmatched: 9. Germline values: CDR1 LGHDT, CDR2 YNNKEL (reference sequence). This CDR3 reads CASSPGSGGPDTQYF. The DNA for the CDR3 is TGTGCCAGCAGCCCGGGGAGCGGGGGCCCCGATACGCAGTATTTT.

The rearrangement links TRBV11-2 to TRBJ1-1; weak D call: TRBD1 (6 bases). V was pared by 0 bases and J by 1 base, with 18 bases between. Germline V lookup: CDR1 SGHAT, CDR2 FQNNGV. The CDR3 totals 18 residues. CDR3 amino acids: CASSLDTGAQSANTEAFF. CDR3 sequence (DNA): TGTGCCAGCAGCTTAGATACGGGGGCCCAGTCCGCGAACACTGAAGCTTTCTTT.

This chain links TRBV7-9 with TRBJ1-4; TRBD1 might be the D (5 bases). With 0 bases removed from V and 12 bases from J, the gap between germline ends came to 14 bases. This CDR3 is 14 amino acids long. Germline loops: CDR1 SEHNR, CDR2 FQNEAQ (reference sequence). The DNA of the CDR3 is TGTGCCAGCAGCTTAGCAGTTGGGGCGGTGGAACTGTTTTTT. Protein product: CASSLAVGAVELFF.

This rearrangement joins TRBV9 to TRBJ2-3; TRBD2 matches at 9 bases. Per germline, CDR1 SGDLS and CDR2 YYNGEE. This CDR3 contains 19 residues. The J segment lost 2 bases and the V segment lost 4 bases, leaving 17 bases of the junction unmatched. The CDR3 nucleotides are TGTGCCAGCAGCCCCCAATCTTTGCTAGCGGGGAGTTACACAGATACGCAGTATTTT. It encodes CASSPQSLLAGSYTDTQYF.

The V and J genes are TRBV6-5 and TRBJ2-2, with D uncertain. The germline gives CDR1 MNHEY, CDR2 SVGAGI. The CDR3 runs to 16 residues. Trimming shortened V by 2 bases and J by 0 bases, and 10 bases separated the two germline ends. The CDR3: CASSYETGSNTGELFF. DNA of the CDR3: TGTGCCAGCAGTTACGAAACGGGTTCGAACACCGGGGAGCTGTTTTTT.

CDR3 loop: CATSESFVLREETQYF. CDR3 nucleotides: TGTGCCACCAGTGAGAGTTTTGTTCTAAGGGAAGAGACCCAGTACTTC. J is TRBJ2-5 and V is TRBV24-1; D ambiguous. The CDR3 runs to 16 residues. Germline assignment: CDR1 KGHDR and CDR2 SFDVKD. V was shortened by 4 bases and J by 3 bases, with 17 bases between the two germline ends.

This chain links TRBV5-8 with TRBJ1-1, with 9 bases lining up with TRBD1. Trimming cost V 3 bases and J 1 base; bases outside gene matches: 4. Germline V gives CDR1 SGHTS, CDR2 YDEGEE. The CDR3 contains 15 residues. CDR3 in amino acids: CASSSNRGPNTEAFF. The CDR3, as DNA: TGTGCCAGCAGCTCAAACAGGGGGCCGAACACTGAAGCTTTCTTT.

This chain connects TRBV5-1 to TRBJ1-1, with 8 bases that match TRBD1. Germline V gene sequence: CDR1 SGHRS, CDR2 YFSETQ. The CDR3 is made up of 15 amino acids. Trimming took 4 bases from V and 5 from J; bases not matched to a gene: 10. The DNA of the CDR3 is TGCGCCAGCAGCCCCACCGGGACAGGCTTGACTGAAGCTTTCTTT. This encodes CASSPTGTGLTEAFF. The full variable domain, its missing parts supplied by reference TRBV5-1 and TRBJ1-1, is KAGVTQTPRYLIKTRGQQVTLSCSPISGHRSVSWYQQTPGQGLQFLFEYFSETQRNKGNFPGRFSGRQFSNSRSEMNVSTLELGDSALYLCASSPTGTGLTEAFFGQGTRLTVV.

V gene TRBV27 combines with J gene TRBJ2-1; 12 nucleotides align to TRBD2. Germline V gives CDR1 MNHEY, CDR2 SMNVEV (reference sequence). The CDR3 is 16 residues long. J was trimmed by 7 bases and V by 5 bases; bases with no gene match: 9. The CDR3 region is CASSPPALAGGNEQFF. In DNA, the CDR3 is TGTGCCAGCAGTCCCCCGGCGCTAGCGGGGGGGAATGAGCAGTTCTTC.

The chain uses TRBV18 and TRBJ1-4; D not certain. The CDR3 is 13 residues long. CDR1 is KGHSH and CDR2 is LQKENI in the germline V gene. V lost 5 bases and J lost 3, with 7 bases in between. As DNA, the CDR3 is TGTGCCAGCTCATTTTCGTCTAATGAAAAACTGTTTTTT. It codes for CASSFSSNEKLFF.

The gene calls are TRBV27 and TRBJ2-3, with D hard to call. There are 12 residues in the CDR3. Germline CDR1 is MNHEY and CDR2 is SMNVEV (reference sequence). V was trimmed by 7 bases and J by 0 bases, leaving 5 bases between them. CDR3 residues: CASTGSTDTQYF. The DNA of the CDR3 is TGTGCCAGCACCGGTAGCACAGATACGCAGTATTTT.

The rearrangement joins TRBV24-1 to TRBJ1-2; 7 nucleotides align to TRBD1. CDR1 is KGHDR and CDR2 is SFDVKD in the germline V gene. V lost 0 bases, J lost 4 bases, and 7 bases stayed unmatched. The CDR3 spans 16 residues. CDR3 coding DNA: TGTGCCACCAGTGATTTGAGTACAGGGGCTATCTATGGCTACACCTTC. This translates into CATSDLSTGAIYGYTF.

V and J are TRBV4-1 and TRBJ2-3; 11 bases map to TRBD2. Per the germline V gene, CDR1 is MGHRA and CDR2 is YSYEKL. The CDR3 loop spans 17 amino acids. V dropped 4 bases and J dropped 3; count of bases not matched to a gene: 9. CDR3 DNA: TGCGCCAGCAGCCGTGGAAAGGGACTAGCGGTAACAGATACGCAGTATTTT. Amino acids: CASSRGKGLAVTDTQYF.

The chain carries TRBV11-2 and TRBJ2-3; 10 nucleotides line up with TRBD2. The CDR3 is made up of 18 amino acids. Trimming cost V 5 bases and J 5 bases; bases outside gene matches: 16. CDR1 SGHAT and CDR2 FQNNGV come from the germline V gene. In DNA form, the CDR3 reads TGTGCCAGCAGCCTGGGCAAGGAAAGCGGGAGGGCGATAGATACGCAGTATTTT. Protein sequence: CASSLGKESGRAIDTQYF.

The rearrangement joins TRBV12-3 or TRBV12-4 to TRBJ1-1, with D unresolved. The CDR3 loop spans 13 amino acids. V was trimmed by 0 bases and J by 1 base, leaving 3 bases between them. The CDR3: CASSLATNTEAFF. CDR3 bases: TGTGCCAGCAGTTTAGCCACGAACACTGAAGCTTTCTTT.

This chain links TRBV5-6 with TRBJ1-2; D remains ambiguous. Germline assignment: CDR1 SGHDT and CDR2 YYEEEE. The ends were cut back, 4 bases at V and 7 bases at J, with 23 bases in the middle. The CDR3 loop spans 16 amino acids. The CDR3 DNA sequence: TGTGCCAGCAGCCATCCTTCGATGGACGGGTTCGGTGGCTACACCTTC. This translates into CASSHPSMDGFGGYTF.

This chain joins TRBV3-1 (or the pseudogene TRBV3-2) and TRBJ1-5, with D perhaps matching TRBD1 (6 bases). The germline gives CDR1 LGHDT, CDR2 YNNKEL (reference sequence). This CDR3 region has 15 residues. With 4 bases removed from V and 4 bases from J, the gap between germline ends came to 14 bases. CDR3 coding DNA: TGTGCCAGCAGCCTGAGGGGGTCCCTTAATCAGCCCCAGCATTTT. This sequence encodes CASSLRGSLNQPQHF.

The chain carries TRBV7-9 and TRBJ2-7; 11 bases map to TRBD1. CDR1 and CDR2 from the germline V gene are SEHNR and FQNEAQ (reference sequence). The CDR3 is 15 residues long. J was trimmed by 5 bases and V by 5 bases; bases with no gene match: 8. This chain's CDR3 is CASSTRGQGADEQYF. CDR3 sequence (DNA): TGTGCCAGCAGCACCAGAGGACAGGGGGCTGACGAGCAGTACTTC.

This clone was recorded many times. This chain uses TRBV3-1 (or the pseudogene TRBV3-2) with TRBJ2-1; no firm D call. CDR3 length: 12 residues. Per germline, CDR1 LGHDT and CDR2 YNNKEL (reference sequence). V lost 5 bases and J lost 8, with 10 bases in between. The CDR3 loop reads CASSSRGDEQFF. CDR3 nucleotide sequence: TGTGCCAGCAGCTCCCGTGGGGATGAGCAGTTCTTC.